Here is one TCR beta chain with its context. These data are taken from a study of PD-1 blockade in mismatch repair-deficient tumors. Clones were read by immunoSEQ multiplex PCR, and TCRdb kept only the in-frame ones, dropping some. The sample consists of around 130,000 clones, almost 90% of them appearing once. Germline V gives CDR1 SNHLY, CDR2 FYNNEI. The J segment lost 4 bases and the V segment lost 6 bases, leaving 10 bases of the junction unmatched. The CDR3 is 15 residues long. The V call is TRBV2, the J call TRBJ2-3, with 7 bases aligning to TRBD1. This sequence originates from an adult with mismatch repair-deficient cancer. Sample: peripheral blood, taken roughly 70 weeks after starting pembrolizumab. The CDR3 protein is CASSPGQPRSDTQYF. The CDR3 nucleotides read TGTGCCAGCAGCCCGGGACAGCCAAGATCAGATACGCAGTATTTT.